These 14 T cell receptor beta chains originate from one sample sequenced in a study of shared clonotypes between healthy human individuals. Terminally differentiated effector memory CD45RA+ cells were excluded by CCR7 positive selection of CD45RO-negative cells. The data were produced by immunoSEQ multiplex PCR, yet TCRdb's version contains in-frame clones alone and is incomplete. The profile shows around 2.1 million clones, around 93% of them singletons. The sequenced material came from naive CD8+ T cells from PBMCs. Receptor source: a man younger than 35 in good health. Some clones in this sample may be carry-over from other donors' samples.

Details on this clone: The junction does not match germline at one end; this may be a read error. V usage is TRBV12-5 and J usage is TRBJ2-7; TRBD1 aligns across 11 bases. The CDR3 totals 10 residues. Germline CDR1 reads LGHNT; CDR2 reads FRNRAP. Here the CDR3 DNA reads TGTGCTAGTGGTCCGGGACAGGGGGGCTTC. Encoded protein: CASGPGQGGF.

J is TRBJ1-5 and V is TRBV7-8; 10 nucleotides line up with TRBD1. This CDR3 comprises 15 residues. CDR1 SGHVS and CDR2 FQNEAQ come from the germline V gene. Trimming removed 5 bases from V and 5 bases from J; junction bases left unmatched: 6. CDR3 DNA: TGTGCCAGCAGCCCCCGGACAGGGGGTTATCAGCCCCAGCATTTT. Translation gives CASSPRTGGYQPQHF.

V is TRBV29-1 and J is TRBJ1-2, with D possibly TRBD1 on 5 matching bases. The V gene lost 6 bases and the J gene lost 5 bases, with 19 bases spanning the gap. CDR3 length: 14 residues. CDR1 SQVTM and CDR2 ANQGSEA come from the germline V gene. Here the CDR3 reads CSVRGDQGHYGYTF. The CDR3 DNA reads as TGCAGCGTCCGAGGAGACCAGGGTCATTATGGCTACACCTTC.

This chain connects TRBV9 to TRBJ1-1, with TRBD1 matching over 7 bases. After removal of 4 bases from V and 7 bases from J, the junction contained 13 bases not matched to a gene. Looked up from germline, CDR1 is SGDLS and CDR2 is YYNGEE. This CDR3 region has 15 residues. The CDR3 region is CASSLTIDRAGEAFF. The CDR3 nucleotides are TGTGCCAGCAGCCTGACCATCGACAGGGCGGGTGAAGCTTTCTTT.

The CDR3 region has the DNA TGTGCCAGCAGCGCCGGGGAGGGACCAGATACGCAGTATTTT. This codes for CASSAGEGPDTQYF. The gene calls are TRBV11-3 and TRBJ2-3, with 7 bases that match TRBD2. The ends lost 5 bases at V and 4 bases at J; junction bases unmatched: 6. Looked up from germline, CDR1 is SGHNT and CDR2 is YENEEA. This CDR3 spans 14 amino acids.

V usage is TRBV9 and J usage is TRBJ2-3, with D tentatively TRBD1 (6 bases). This CDR3 spans 15 amino acids. The V end lost 4 bases, the J end lost 2 bases, and 14 bases lay between the germline ends. Germline V CDR1 and CDR2: SGDLS, YYNGEE. In DNA form, the CDR3 reads TGTGCCAGCAGCACCGCAGGGGTACTCACAGATACGCAGTATTTT. This encodes CASSTAGVLTDTQYF.

The rearrangement joins TRBV27 to TRBJ2-7; the D gene is possibly TRBD1 (6 bases). The CDR3 contains 15 residues. CDR1 and CDR2 from the germline V gene are MNHEY and SMNVEV (reference sequence). V lost 2 bases and J 1 base, leaving 12 bases between the germline ends. DNA of the CDR3: TGTGCCAGCAGTTTAAGGGGGACCCCATCCTACGAGCAGTACTTC. Encoded protein: CASSLRGTPSYEQYF.

The rearrangement links TRBV2 to TRBJ1-2; 11 bases are a match to TRBD1. Germline lookup yields CDR1 SNHLY and CDR2 FYNNEI. The CDR3 contains 15 residues. V lost 5 bases and J lost 7; bases outside the gene matches: 9. CDR3 in amino acids: CASSPGQGAQGGYTF. DNA of the CDR3: TGTGCCAGCAGTCCCGGACAGGGGGCACAGGGTGGCTACACCTTC.

The V call is TRBV6-1, the J call TRBJ1-1; 7 nucleotides match TRBD1. CDR1 is MNHNS, CDR2 SASEGT, per germline. Losses at the gene ends were 2 bases for V and 4 bases for J; bases not matched to a gene: 10. The CDR3 totals 16 residues. CDR3 DNA: TGTGCCAGCAGTGAAACCAGGACCCAGGGGGGCACTGAAGCTTTCTTT. This encodes CASSETRTQGGTEAFF.

This chain connects TRBV27 to TRBJ2-7; no definite D call. The CDR3 runs to 14 residues. The V end was cut by 6 bases, the J end by 4 bases, with 16 bases between. Germline-derived CDR1 and CDR2 are MNHEY and SMNVEV (reference sequence). The DNA of the CDR3 is TGTGCCAGCAGCACGAATACTGGCCGGTACGAGCAGTACTTC. Protein: CASSTNTGRYEQYF.

The J gene is TRBJ2-6, the V gene TRBV28; the match to TRBD1 covers 12 bases. CDR1 and CDR2 from the germline V gene are MDHEN and SYDVKM. J lost 1 base, V lost 4 bases, and 2 bases had no gene match. The CDR3 sequence is 17 residues long. The DNA of the CDR3 is TGTGCCAGCAGTTGGGGACAGGGGGCGTCTGGGGCCAACGTCCTGACTTTC. Encoded protein: CASSWGQGASGANVLTF.

This chain joins TRBV7-9 and TRBJ2-1; D gene ambiguous. Trimming cost V 8 bases and J 3 bases, with 11 bases left between them. CDR1 is SEHNR, CDR2 FQNEAQ, per germline (reference sequence). The CDR3 has 13 amino acids. The CDR3 is CASGLVDYNEQFF. CDR3 bases: TGTGCCAGCGGCCTGGTCGACTACAATGAGCAGTTCTTC. The complete variable domain, with remaining parts taken from reference TRBV7-9 and TRBJ2-1, reads DTGVSQNPRHKITKRGQNVTFRCDPISEHNRLYWYRQTLGQGPEFLTYFQNEAQLEKSRLLSDRFSAERPKGSFSTLEIQRTEQGDSAMYLCASGLVDYNEQFFGPGTRLTVL.

This chain links TRBV28 with TRBJ2-7; TRBD2 is a possible D gene (6 bases). The CDR3 covers 14 residues. V was trimmed by 7 bases and J by 4 bases, leaving 17 bases between them. Per the germline V gene, CDR1 is MDHEN and CDR2 is SYDVKM. CDR3 bases: TGTGCCAGCACCCCCCACGGGACTTTTTACGAGCAGTACTTC. Translating gives CASTPHGTFYEQYF.

This clone was recorded a few times. CDR3 coding DNA: TGTGCCAGCAGTTACCACGAGCAGTACTTC. Translating it yields CASSYHEQYF. This chain connects TRBV6-6 to TRBJ2-7; D call uncertain. Trimming cost V 2 bases and J 5 bases, with 1 base left between them. Germline V gene sequence: CDR1 MNHNY, CDR2 SVGAGI (reference sequence). This CDR3 has 10 residues.